The source of this TCR beta chain is a study of shared clonotypes between healthy human individuals. Generated by immunoSEQ multiplex PCR, the TCRdb table keeps only in-frame clones and is missing some. The data hold roughly 2.5 million clones, with around nine tenths observed a single time. This sequence originates from a man younger than 35 in good health. Sequenced: naive CD4+ T cells sorted from blood. The subset is: CD45RA+ positively selected.

This CDR3 is CASSLDPPGADPRGELFF. The DNA for the CDR3 is TGTGCCAGCAGCTTAGACCCCCCGGGAGCGGATCCGCGGGGGGAGCTGTTTTTT. V usage is TRBV11-3 and J usage is TRBJ2-2, with D maybe TRBD2 (6 bases). Germline V CDR1 and CDR2: SGHNT, YENEEA. V was clipped by 0 bases and J by 8 bases, with 22 bases between them. This CDR3 is 18 amino acids long.